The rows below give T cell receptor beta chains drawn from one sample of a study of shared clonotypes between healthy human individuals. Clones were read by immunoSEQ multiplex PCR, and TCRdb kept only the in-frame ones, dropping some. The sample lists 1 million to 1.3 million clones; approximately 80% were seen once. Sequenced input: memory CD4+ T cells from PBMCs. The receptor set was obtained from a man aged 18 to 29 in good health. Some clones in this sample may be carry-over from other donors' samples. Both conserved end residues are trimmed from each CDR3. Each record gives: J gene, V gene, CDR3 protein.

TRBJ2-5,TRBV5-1,ASSIPGGGWETQY
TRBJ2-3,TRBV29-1,SVEAQREWYDTQY
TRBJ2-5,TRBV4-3,ASSQQRERRWETQY
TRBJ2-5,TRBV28,ASRTRGAGDRFGGETQY
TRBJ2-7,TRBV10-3,ASRDGIYEQY
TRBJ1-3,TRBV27,ASSPYFGDGGNTIY
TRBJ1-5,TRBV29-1,SVEVTANQPQH
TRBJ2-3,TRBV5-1,ASRVGLAGADTQY
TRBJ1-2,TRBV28,ASSTSAGSYGYT
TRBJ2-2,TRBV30,AWSRGPSGELF
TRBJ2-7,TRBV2,ASRASYEQY
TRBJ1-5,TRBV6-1,ASSGGYQPQH
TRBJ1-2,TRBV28,ASSLRGAGPREANYGYT
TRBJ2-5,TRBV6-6,ASSRGLADSQETQY
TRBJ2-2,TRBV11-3,ASSLGGGAGELF
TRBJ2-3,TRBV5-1,ASSIGEPRGDTQY